This T cell receptor (beta chain) was captured in a study of control samples from healthy donors and cancer patients. Assay: immunoSEQ multiplex PCR; the TCRdb copy retains only in-frame clones and omits some. Here the sample spans about 150,000 clones, around nine tenths being singletons. Germline CDR1 is KGHSH and CDR2 is LQKENI. The CDR3 sequence is 14 residues long. V shed 2 bases, J shed 4 bases, and the junction held 1 base outside the gene matches. Sequencing input: blood. The receptor's source is a man younger than 35 in good health. The rearrangement links TRBV18 to TRBJ1-5; 8 bases are shared with TRBD1. In DNA, the CDR3 is TGTGCCAGCTCACCAGGACAGGGTAATCAGCCCCAGCATTTT. Translated: CASSPGQGNQPQHF.